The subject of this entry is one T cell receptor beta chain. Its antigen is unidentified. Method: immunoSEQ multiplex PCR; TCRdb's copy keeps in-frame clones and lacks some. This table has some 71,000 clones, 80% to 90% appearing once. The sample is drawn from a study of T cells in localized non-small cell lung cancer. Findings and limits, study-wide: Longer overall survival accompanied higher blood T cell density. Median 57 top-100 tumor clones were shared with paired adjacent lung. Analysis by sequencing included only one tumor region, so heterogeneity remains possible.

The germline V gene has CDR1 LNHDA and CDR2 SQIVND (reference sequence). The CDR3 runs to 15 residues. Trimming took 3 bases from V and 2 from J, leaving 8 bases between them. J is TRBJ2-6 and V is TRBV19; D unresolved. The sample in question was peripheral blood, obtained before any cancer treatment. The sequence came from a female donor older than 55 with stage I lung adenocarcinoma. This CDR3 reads CASSIILTGANVLTF. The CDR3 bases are TGTGCCAGTAGTATTATCTTGACTGGGGCCAACGTCCTGACTTTC.